These 5 T cell receptor beta chains share one sample of origin, sequenced in a study of T-cell memory formation after mild COVID-19. TCRdb ran MiXCR on the 5' RACE reads and lists one entry per CDR3 protein. This sample has around 340,000 distinct CDR3 sequences, with around 21% found just once. The sample taken for sequencing was PBMCs or a T cell subset sorted from them (not recorded which). The receptors shown here come from an adult woman who had mild COVID-19 (a few samples of this study predate the infection). Cell type and time point are not known.

Only a few counts were recorded for this clonotype. V is TRBV5-1 and J is TRBJ1-1; D is uncertain. Trimming removed 4 bases from V and 1 base from J, with 14 bases in between. Germline CDR1 SGHRS, CDR2 YFSETQ. This CDR3 has 15 residues. This CDR3 is CASSPSLQANTEAFF. The CDR3 nucleotides read TGCGCCAGCAGCCCGAGTCTACAAGCGAACACTGAAGCTTTCTTT.

This clonotype was seen a few times. The CDR3 nucleotides are TGTGCCAGCAGCCGGGGCGTAGCGGGAAGCGAGCAGTACTTC. It specifies CASSRGVAGSEQYF. This rearrangement joins TRBV9 to TRBJ2-7; 8 bases match TRBD2. Trimming cost V 4 bases and J 6 bases; bases outside gene matches: 9. The CDR3 loop spans 14 amino acids. Germline lookup yields CDR1 SGDLS and CDR2 YYNGEE.

In its sample, this clonotype was seen many times. The gene calls are TRBV7-2 and TRBJ1-1; tentatively, D is TRBD1 (5 bases). V was clipped by 1 base and J by 1 base, with 10 bases between them. The CDR3 length is 15 residues. The germline CDR1 and CDR2 sequences are SGHTA and FQGNSA. The CDR3 DNA reads TGTGCCAGCAGCTTAGTCGGGACCGAGAACACTGAAGCTTTCTTT. The encoded protein is CASSLVGTENTEAFF.

The V gene is TRBV7-9, the J gene TRBJ2-5, with D unresolved. The V end lost 0 bases, the J end lost 5 bases, and 7 bases lay between the germline ends. CDR1 is SEHNR and CDR2 is FQNEAQ in the germline V gene (reference sequence). There are 13 residues in the CDR3. CDR3 protein: CASSLALPETQYF. For the CDR3, the DNA is TGTGCCAGCAGCTTAGCACTACCCGAGACCCAGTACTTC. The full variable domain, in which reference TRBV7-9 and TRBJ2-5 provide the parts outside the CDR3, is DTGVSQNPRHKITKRGQNVTFRCDPISEHNRLYWYRQTLGQGPEFLTYFQNEAQLEKSRLLSDRFSAERPKGSFSTLEIQRTEQGDSAMYLCASSLALPETQYFGPGTRLLVL.

The sample holds a few counts of this clonotype. V and J are TRBV10-3 and TRBJ2-3; unclear D gene. CDR1 ENHRY and CDR2 SYGVKD come from the germline V gene. Trimming pared 6 bases from V and 2 bases from J, leaving 12 bases between. The CDR3 has 14 residues. CDR3 region: CAIRPGRSTDTQYF. CDR3 coding DNA: TGTGCCATCAGACCGGGCCGCTCCACAGATACGCAGTATTTT.